A selection of T cell receptor beta chains follows, all from one sample in a study of T cell changes during pregnancy in multiple sclerosis. Generated by immunoSEQ multiplex PCR, the TCRdb table keeps only in-frame clones and is missing some. The sample shows approximately 44,000 clones, over 80% of them seen only once. The sequenced sample was CD4+ T cells from peripheral blood mononuclear cells, obtained before pregnancy. All receptors come from a female donor with multiple sclerosis, enrolled in a pregnancy study. Each CDR3 is given with its conserved first and last residue. D genes are given only for firm matches.

20	TRBV10-1	TRBD1	TRBJ1-3	TGCGCCAGCAGTGAGTCTGGGACAGGGGCGGGGGGGTCCTCTGGAAACACCATATATTTT	CASSESGTGAGGSSGNTIYF
13	TRBV5-4	-	TRBJ1-2	TGTGCCAGCAGCCAAACAGGGAACTATGGCTACACCTTC	CASSQTGNYGYTF
13	TRBV19	-	TRBJ2-5	TGTGCCAGTAGTAGTACAGGGTTAGAGACCCAGTACTTC	CASSSTGLETQYF
15	TRBV2	-	TRBJ2-4	TGTGCCAGCAGTGGCAGCGCGCTAGCCAAAAACATTCAGTACTTC	CASSGSALAKNIQYF
16	TRBV5-1	TRBD2	TRBJ2-1	TGCGCCAGCAGCATCGTCCTAGCGGGGGCCGGGAATGAGCAGTTCTTC	CASSIVLAGAGNEQFF
16	TRBV7-3	TRBD2	TRBJ2-2	TGTGCCAGCAGCTTACTCGGGACTAGTAAGGGAGGGGAGCTGTTTTTT	CASSLLGTSKGGELFF
15	TRBV30	TRBD1	TRBJ1-2	TGTGCCTGGAGTCCGCCGGGACAGGGAGAAGGCGGCTACACCTTC	CAWSPPGQGEGGYTF
16	TRBV7-9	TRBD1	TRBJ1-3	TGTGCCAGCAGCTTAGTACAGGGGAGCTCTGGAAACACCATATATTTT	CASSLVQGSSGNTIYF
16	TRBV9	TRBD2	TRBJ2-5	TGTGCCAGCAGCGTAGCTCCGCGGGGGGGCCATGAGACCCAGTACTTC	CASSVAPRGGHETQYF
17	TRBV4-1	TRBD2	TRBJ2-5	TGCGCCAGCAGCCTGTCGGGACTAGCGGGGGGCCCAGAGACCCAGTACTTC	CASSLSGLAGGPETQYF
12	TRBV7-2	-	TRBJ2-2	TGTGCCAGCGGAGATTTCACCGGGGAGCTGTTTTTT	CASGDFTGELFF
15	TRBV7-2	TRBD1	TRBJ2-5	TGTGCCAGCAGCCTCCGGGACAGGGGGCAAGAGACCCAGTACTTC	CASSLRDRGQETQYF
17	TRBV9	TRBD1	TRBJ1-3	TGTGCCAGCAGCTTCCGGGACAGGGCATCCTCTGGAAACACCATATATTTT	CASSFRDRASSGNTIYF
15	TRBV4-1	-	TRBJ2-3	TGCGCCAGCAGCCAAGCGGGGGTTAGCACAGATACGCAGTATTTT	CASSQAGVSTDTQYF
14	TRBV6-6	-	TRBJ1-4	TGTGCCAGCAGCCGCGACAGGTTCGGTGAAAAACTGTTTTTT	CASSRDRFGEKLFF
15	TRBV6-6	-	TRBJ1-6	TGTGCCAGCAGTCAAGGCAGGGTAATTGATTCACCCCTCCACTTT	CASSQGRVIDSPLHF
18	TRBV7-9	-	TRBJ1-3	TGTGCCAGCAGCTTAACCCCACTGACAGCCCCCCGGGGAAACACCATATATTTT	CASSLTPLTAPRGNTIYF
14	TRBV4-3	-	TRBJ2-7	TGCGCCAGCAGCCAAGAACCCAGGGGCTTGGAGCAGTACTTC	CASSQEPRGLEQYF
13	TRBV25-1	-	TRBJ2-5	TGTGCCAGCAGGTTCGCAGGGGTGATGACCCAGTACTTC	CASRFAGVMTQYF
13	TRBV7-7	-	TRBJ1-1	TGTGCCAGCAGCGCCACAGCAAACACTGAAGCTTTCTTT	CASSATANTEAFF